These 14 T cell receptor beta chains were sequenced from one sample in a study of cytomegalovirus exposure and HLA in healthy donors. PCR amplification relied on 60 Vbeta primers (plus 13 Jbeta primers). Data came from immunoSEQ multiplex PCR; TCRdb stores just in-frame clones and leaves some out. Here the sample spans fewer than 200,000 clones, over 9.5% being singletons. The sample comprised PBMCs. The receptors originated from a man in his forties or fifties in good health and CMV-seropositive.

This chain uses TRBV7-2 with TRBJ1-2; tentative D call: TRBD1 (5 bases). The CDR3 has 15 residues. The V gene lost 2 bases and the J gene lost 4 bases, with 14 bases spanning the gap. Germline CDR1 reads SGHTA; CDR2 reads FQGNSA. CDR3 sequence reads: CASSLMSGNLYGYTF. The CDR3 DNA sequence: TGTGCCAGCAGCTTAATGTCAGGGAACCTCTATGGCTACACCTTC.

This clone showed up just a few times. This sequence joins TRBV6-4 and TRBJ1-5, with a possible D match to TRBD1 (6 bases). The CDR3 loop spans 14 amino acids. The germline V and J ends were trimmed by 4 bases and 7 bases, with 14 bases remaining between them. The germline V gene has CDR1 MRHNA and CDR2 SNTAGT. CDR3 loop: CASSASRGAQPQHF. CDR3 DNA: TGTGCCAGCAGTGCCTCCCGGGGGGCACAGCCCCAGCATTTT.

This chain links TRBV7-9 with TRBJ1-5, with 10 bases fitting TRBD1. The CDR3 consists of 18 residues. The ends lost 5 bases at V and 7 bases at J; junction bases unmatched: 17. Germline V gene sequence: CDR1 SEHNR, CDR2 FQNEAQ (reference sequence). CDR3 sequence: CASSPHPGGTGEEQPQHF. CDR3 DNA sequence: TGTGCCAGCAGCCCGCACCCTGGGGGGACAGGGGAGGAGCAGCCCCAGCATTTT.

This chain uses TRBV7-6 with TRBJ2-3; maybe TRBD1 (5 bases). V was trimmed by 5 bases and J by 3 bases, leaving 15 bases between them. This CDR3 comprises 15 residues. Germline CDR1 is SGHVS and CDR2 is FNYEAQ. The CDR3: CASSLDNPKTDTQYF. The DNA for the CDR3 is TGTGCCAGCAGCCTGGACAACCCCAAGACAGATACGCAGTATTTT. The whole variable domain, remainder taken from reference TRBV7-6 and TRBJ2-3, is GAGVSQSPRYKVTKRGQDVALRCDPISGHVSLYWYRQALGQGPEFLTYFNYEAQQDKSGLPNDRFSAERPEGSISTLTIQRTEQRDSAMYRCASSLDNPKTDTQYFGPGTRLTVL.

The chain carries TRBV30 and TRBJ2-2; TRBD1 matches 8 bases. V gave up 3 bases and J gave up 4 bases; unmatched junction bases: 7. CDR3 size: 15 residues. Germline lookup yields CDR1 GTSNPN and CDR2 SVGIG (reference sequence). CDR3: CAWREQGVVTGELFF. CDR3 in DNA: TGTGCCTGGAGAGAACAGGGGGTTGTCACCGGGGAGCTGTTTTTT.

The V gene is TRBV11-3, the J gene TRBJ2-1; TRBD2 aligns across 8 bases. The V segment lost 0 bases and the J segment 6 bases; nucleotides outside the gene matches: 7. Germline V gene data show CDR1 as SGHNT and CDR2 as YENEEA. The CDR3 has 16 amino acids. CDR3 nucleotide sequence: TGTGCCAGCAGCTTAGAGTTAGCGGGGTCCCGCAATGAGCAGTTCTTC. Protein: CASSLELAGSRNEQFF.

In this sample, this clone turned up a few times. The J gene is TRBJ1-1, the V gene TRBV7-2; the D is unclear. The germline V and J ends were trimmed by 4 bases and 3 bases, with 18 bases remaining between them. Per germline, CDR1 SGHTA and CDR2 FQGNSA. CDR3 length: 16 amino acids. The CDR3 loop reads CASSSSGLPVDTEAFF. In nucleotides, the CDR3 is TGTGCCAGCAGCTCCTCGGGTCTCCCGGTCGACACTGAAGCTTTCTTT. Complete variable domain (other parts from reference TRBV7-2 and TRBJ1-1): GAGVSQSPSNKVTEKGKDVELRCDPISGHTALYWYRQSLGQGLEFLIYFQGNSAPDKSGLPSDRFSAERTGGSVSTLTIQRTQQEDSAVYLCASSSSGLPVDTEAFFGQGTRLTVV.

CDR3 sequence: CASSVRTSGGPDTQYF. In DNA, the CDR3 is TGTGCCAGCAGCGTTCGGACTAGCGGGGGGCCAGATACGCAGTATTTT. J is TRBJ2-3 and V is TRBV5-4; TRBD2 matches at 14 bases. The ends lost 4 bases at V and 4 bases at J; junction bases unmatched: 5. Germline lookup yields CDR1 SGHNT and CDR2 YYREEE (reference sequence). This CDR3 region has 16 residues.

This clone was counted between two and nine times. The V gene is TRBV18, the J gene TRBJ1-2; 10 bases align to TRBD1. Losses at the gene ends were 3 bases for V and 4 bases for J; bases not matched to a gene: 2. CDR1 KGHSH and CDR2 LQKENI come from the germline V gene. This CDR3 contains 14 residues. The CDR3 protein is CASSPGQGSYGYTF. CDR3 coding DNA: TGTGCCAGCTCACCGGGACAGGGGAGCTATGGCTACACCTTC. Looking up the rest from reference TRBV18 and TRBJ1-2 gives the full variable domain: NAGVMQNPRHLVRRRGQEARLRCSPMKGHSHVYWYRQLPEEGLKFMVYLQKENIIDESGMPKERFSAEFPKEGPSILRIQQVVRGDSAAYFCASSPGQGSYGYTFGSGTRLTVV.

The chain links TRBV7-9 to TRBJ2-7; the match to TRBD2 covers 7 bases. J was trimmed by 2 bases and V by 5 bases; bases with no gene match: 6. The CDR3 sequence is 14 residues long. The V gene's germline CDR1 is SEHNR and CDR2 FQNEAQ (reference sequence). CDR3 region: CASSPAGVAYEQYF. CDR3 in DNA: TGTGCCAGCAGCCCCGCGGGGGTCGCCTACGAGCAGTACTTC.

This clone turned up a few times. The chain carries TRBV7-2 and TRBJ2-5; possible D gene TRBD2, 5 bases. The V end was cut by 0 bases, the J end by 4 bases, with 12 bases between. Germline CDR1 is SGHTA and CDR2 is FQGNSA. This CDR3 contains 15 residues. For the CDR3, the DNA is TGTGCCAGCAGCTTAGCGGAGGTCATGGGAGAGACCCAGTACTTC. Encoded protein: CASSLAEVMGETQYF.

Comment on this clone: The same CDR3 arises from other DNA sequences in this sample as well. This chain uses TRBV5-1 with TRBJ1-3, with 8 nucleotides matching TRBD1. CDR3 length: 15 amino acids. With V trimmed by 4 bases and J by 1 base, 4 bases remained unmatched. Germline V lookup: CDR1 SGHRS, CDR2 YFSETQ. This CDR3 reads CASSLRTGSGNTIYF. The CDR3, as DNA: TGCGCCAGCAGCCTTAGGACAGGGTCTGGAAACACCATATATTTT.

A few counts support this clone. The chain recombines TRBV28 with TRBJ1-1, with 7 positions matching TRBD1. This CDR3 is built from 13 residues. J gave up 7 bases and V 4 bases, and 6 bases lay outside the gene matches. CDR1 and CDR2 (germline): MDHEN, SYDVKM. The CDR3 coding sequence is TGTGCCAGCAGTTCGGGACAGTCGAGTGAAGCTTTCTTT. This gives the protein CASSSGQSSEAFF.

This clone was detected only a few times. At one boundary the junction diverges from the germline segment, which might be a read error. This chain's CDR3 is CASCETGLTEAFF. CDR3 DNA sequence: TGTGCCAGCTGTGAGACAGGGCTCACTGAAGCTTTCTTT. This sequence joins TRBV6-1 and TRBJ1-1, with TRBD1 identical over 7 bases. From germline, CDR1 is MNHNS and CDR2 SASEGT. This CDR3 contains 13 residues.